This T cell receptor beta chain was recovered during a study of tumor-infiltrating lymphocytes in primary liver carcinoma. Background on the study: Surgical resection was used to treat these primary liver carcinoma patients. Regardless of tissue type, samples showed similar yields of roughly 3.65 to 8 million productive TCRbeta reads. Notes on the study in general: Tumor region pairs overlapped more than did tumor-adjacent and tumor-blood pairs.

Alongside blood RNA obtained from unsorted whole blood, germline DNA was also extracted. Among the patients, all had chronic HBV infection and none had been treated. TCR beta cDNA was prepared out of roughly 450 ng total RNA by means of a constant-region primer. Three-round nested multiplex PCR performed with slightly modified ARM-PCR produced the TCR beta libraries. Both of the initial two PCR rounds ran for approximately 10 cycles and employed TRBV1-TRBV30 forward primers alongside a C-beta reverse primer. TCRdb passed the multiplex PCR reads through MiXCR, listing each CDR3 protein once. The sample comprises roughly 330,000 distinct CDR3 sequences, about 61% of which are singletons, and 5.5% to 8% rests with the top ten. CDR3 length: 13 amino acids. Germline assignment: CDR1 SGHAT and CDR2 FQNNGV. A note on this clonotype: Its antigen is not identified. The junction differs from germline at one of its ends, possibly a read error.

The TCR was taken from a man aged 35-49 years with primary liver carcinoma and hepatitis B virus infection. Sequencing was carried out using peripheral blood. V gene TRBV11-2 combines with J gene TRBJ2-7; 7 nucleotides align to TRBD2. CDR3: CATKGLNSYERYF. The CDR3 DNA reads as TGTGCCACCAAGGGACTAAACTCCTACGAGCGGTACTTC. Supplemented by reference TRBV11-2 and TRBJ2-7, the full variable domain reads EAGVAQSPRYKIIEKRQSVAFWCNPISGHATLYWYQQILGQGPKLLIQFQNNGVVDDSQLPKDRFSAERLKGVDSTLKIQPAKLEDSAVYLCATKGLNSYERYFGPGTRLTVT.